This T cell receptor (beta chain) was found in a study of shared clonotypes between healthy human individuals. Study-wide background: Donors had three CD4 naive, three CD4 memory, two CD8 naive and one CD8 memory plate apiece. Study-wide findings and caveats: Among non-shared clonotypes, generation probabilities were lower than among those shared by all four donors. Across four donors, naive CD4 shared roughly 5.2%, naive CD8 under 4%, memory CD4 roughly 2.1%, memory CD8 0.4%.

V lost 1 base and J lost 0, with 12 bases in between. Looked up from germline, CDR1 is LNHDA and CDR2 is SQIVND (reference sequence). The CDR3 is 16 residues long. As to this clone: Its antigen remains unidentified.

Splitting of each subset's genomic DNA was done evenly across several immunoSEQ plates. Repertoires were generated with immunoSEQ multiplex PCR, while TCRdb's copy carries only in-frame clones and drops some. Found here are some 1 million clones, about 75% of them singletons; the top ten hold 1.4%. The chain carries TRBV19 and TRBJ1-1; D is uncertain. The receptor was isolated from a man aged 18 to 35 in good health. The sequenced material came from memory CD4+ T cells sorted from blood. Subset defined: CD45RA-negative fraction. The CDR3 bases are TGTGCCAGTAGTATAGTTAGCGTCACGGTGAACACTGAAGCTTTCTTT. Protein sequence: CASSIVSVTVNTEAFF.